The clone carrying this TCR beta chain was counted many times. Its matching antigen is unknown. This entry comes from a study of T cell repertoires in cytomegalovirus infection. Study context: Matching HLA type, along with CMV infection, was indicated by public TCR beta signatures. Study-wide results and limits: What dominated the ex vivo response were HLA-C-restricted CMV-specific TCR beta clonotypes. Cumulated frequencies of public TCR beta families served to identify carriers of CMV plus the relevant HLA.

Using its own MiXCR run on the reads, TCRdb lists one record per CDR3 protein. The sample has 200,000 to 300,000 distinct CDR3 sequences; approximately 10% are singletons. Germline CDR1 and CDR2: SGHDN and FVKESK. The CDR3 runs to 16 residues. The V end was cut by 1 base, the J end by 0 bases, with 9 bases between. The receptor was derived from a human donor in good health (CMV status not recorded). Some clones in this sample may be carry-over from other donors' samples. V gene TRBV14 combines with J gene TRBJ2-2; D is ambiguous. The sequencing sample was made of PBMCs. The CDR3 reads CASSQGPTSNTGELFF. In DNA form, the CDR3 reads TGTGCCAGCAGCCAAGGCCCTACTTCGAACACCGGGGAGCTGTTTTTT.